This record looks at one T cell receptor (beta chain) sequence and its context. This receptor's antigen is unknown. TCRdb names NextSeq 550 as the instrument used. The Human TCR Profiling Kit (MiLaboratory) was used to prepare UMI-labeled 5' RACE TRB cDNA libraries. cDNA synthesis used the entire amount of extracted RNA, and PCR amplification then used the entire amount of cDNA produced. Libraries were prepared in parallel with an identical number of PCR cycles. In the authors' own workflow: With a requirement of at least two reads per UMI, MIGEC and MiXCR extracted about 50,000 +/- 10,000 unique UMI-labeled TRB cDNA molecules per library. On average, roughly 40,000 +/- 10,000 functional in-frame TRB CDR3 nucleotide clonotypes lacking stop codons were found per library. After each sample was downsampled to 5000 UMI-labeled TRB molecules, VDJtools was used to calculate diversity metrics such as normalized Shannon-Wiener and Chao1. VDJtools was used to calculate clonotype-size-weighted physicochemical properties of the central five CDR3 residues, namely interaction energy, strength, volume and Kidera factor 4. After the reads were reprocessed by TCRdb, one entry was made per CDR3 protein sequence, with no DNA. These V and J calls derive from TCRdb rather than the authors' analysis. This sample's clone table shows some 140,000 distinct CDR3 sequences. The top ten clones comprise about 0.44% of the sample.

These data are taken from a study of CXCR3-negative and CXCR3-positive naive CD8 T cells (dated by TCRdb to the late 2010s). For the wider study: In total, 130 million to 150 million TRB reads were obtained, which works out to roughly 1.5 +/- 0.3 million reads per library. The diversity and physicochemical repertoire analyses included roughly ten donors pooled from two independent experiments. The TRBV-TRBJ cluster analysis covered naive subsets from 5 donors and memory cells from 3 donors. General study outcomes and caveats: CXCR3 expression partially decreased after cryopreservation, so most assays used freshly isolated PBMCs. TRBV-TRBJ usage was similar between naive CXCR3-negative and CXCR3-positive cells from the same donor, while memory cells showed distinct patterns. Repertoire diversity was comparably high in both naive subsets but much lower in memory CD8+ T cells. Surface CD5, linked to self-reactivity in mice, was comparable between naive subsets; TCR interaction strength was therefore also inferred from TRB CDR3 physicochemical properties. TRB CDR3s from CXCR3-positive naive cells showed higher hydrophobicity (lower Kidera factor 4), lower energy, and higher strength and volume indices than CXCR3-negative naive cells.

For every CD8+ T cell subset, over 250,000 cells were flow-sorted straight into RLT lysis buffer, and each subset was sorted in triplicate. To keep memory contaminants out, a stringent definition of naive CD8+ T cells was applied: CD45RO-CCR7+CD27+CD95-. Peripheral blood mononuclear cells were isolated from buffy coats using standard density gradient centrifugation. A FACSAria III was used to flow-sort naive CD8+ T cells into CXCR3-negative and CXCR3-positive populations. Total RNA was extracted from sorted cells with an RNeasy Mini Kit. CDR1 SGHNT and CDR2 YYREEE are derived from the germline V gene (reference sequence). From cysteine to phenylalanine, the CDR3 is 13 amino acids long. The DNA is not on file.

This sequence uses TRBV5-4 and TRBJ1-6. The origin of this receptor is a human donor in good health. Some clones in this sample may be carry-over from other donors' samples. The sample consisted of naive CXCR3+ CD8+ T cells from blood. Explained via the paper, the cell subset or site label denotes: CD45RO-CCR7+CD27+CD95- naive CD8+ T cells expressing CXCR3 (TNR3+). The CDR3 reads CASSLRDNSPLHF. Joined to the reference TRBV5-4 and TRBJ1-6 proteins, this CDR3 gives the full variable domain: ETGVTQSPTHLIKTRGQQVTLRCSSQSGHNTVSWYQQALGQGPQFIFQYYREEENGRGNFPPRFSGLQFPNYSSELNVNALELDDSALYLCASSLRDNSPLHFGNGTRLTVT.